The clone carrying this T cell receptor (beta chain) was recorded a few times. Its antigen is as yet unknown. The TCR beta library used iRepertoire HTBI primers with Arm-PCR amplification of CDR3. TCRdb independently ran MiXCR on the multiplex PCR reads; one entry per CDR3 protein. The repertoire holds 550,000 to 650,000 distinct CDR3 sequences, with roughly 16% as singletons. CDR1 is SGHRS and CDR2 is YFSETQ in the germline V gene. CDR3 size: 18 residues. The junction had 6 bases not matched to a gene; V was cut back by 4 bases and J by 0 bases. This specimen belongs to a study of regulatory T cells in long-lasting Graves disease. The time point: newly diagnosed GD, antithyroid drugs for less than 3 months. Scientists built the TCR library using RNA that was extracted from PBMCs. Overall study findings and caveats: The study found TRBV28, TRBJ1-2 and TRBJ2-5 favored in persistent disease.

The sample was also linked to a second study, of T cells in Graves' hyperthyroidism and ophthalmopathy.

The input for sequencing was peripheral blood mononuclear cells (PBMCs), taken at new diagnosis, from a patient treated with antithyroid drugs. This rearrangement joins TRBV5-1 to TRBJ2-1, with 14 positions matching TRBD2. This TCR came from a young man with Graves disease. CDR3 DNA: TGCGCCAGCAGCCCGGGACTAGCGGGGGATAGCTCCTACAATGAGCAGTTCTTC. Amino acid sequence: CASSPGLAGDSSYNEQFF.